The next 27 T cell receptor beta chains were all read from a single sample in a study of shared clonotypes between healthy human individuals. Profiling relied on immunoSEQ multiplex PCR, and the TCRdb table lists in-frame clones only, not all of them. The sample includes a few million clones, approximately 96% of them seen just once. The sequenced sample consisted of naive CD4+ T cells sorted from blood. As for subset: CD45RA+ positively selected. All receptors come from a man younger than 30 in good health.

The sample holds one count of this clone. The genes are TRBV28 and TRBJ2-7; no reliable D call. The length of the CDR3 is 15 residues. Germline CDR1 reads MDHEN; CDR2 reads SYDVKM. With 5 bases removed from V and 6 bases from J, the gap between germline ends came to 20 bases. The CDR3 protein is CASSPTRQYRLEQYF. The CDR3 nucleotides are TGTGCCAGCAGTCCCACGAGGCAATATCGGCTCGAGCAGTACTTC.

The chain joins TRBV7-2 to TRBJ1-1; 7 bases fit TRBD1. V lost 7 bases, J lost 2 bases, and 4 bases stayed unmatched. The length of the CDR3 is 13 residues. The germline V gene encodes CDR1 SGHTA and CDR2 FQGNSA. The CDR3 bases are TGTGCCAGCATAGGGACAGTAAACACTGAAGCTTTCTTT. It translates to CASIGTVNTEAFF.

The rearrangement uses TRBV4-1 and TRBJ2-5, with D possibly matching TRBD1 (6 bases). The J call may be wrong; the DNA end is better matched by TRBJ2-7. The CDR3 is 16 amino acids. Germline V lookup: CDR1 MGHRA, CDR2 YSYEKL. CDR3 DNA sequence: TGCGCCAGCAGCCGAGGACAGTTTGGTTCGTCCTACGAGCAGTACTTC. Its protein product is CASSRGQFGSSYEQYF.

The V and J genes are TRBV6-1 and TRBJ1-1; tentatively, D is TRBD1 (5 bases). The CDR3 extends over 14 amino acids. Germline CDR1 is MNHNS and CDR2 is SASEGT. V dropped 3 bases and J dropped 4 bases, with 12 bases sitting between them. CDR3 nucleotides: TGTGCCAGCAGTGACCAGGGCGCAGGCACTGAAGCTTTCTTT. It yields the protein CASSDQGAGTEAFF.

The chain combines TRBV7-2 with TRBJ2-7, with D perhaps TRBD1 (5 bases). V was cut by 2 bases and J by 6 bases, with 20 bases left in between. This CDR3 region has 16 residues. Looked up from germline, CDR1 is SGHTA and CDR2 is FQGNSA. CDR3 sequence reads: CASSLNDLGAQSEQYF. Here the CDR3 DNA reads TGTGCCAGCAGCTTAAACGATTTAGGGGCCCAGTCCGAGCAGTACTTC.

The CDR3 nucleotides read TGTGCCAGCTCATCTCCGTCGGAAGGCTACACCTTC. This encodes CASSSPSEGYTF. V usage is TRBV18 and J usage is TRBJ1-2, with D uncertain. Looked up from germline, CDR1 is KGHSH and CDR2 is LQKENI. Trimming cost V 5 bases and J 8 bases, with 12 bases left between them. This CDR3 is 12 amino acids long.

This clone was picked up one time. V is TRBV11-2 and J is TRBJ2-3, with D uncertain. The length of the CDR3 is 15 residues. From germline, CDR1 is SGHAT and CDR2 FQNNGV. Between the trimmed V and J ends, which lost 3 bases and 1 base, there was a span of 11 bases. This CDR3 reads CASSFIRTGTDTQYF. CDR3 in DNA: TGTGCCAGCAGCTTCATAAGGACGGGCACAGATACGCAGTATTTT.

The CDR3 is CASSLDGSGAYEQYF. The DNA for the CDR3 is TGTGCCAGCAGCTTGGATGGTAGCGGGGCGTACGAGCAGTACTTC. The J gene is TRBJ2-7, the V gene TRBV5-4; TRBD2 matches at 8 bases. Unmatched junction bases numbered 6, after V lost 0 bases and J lost 4 bases. This CDR3 has 15 amino acids. Germline CDR1 is SGHNT and CDR2 is YYREEE (reference sequence).

The chain is built from TRBV5-1 and TRBJ2-2; no clear D gene. The CDR3 is 14 residues long. Trimming shortened V by 2 bases and J by 4 bases, and 9 bases separated the two germline ends. Germline CDR1 SGHRS, CDR2 YFSETQ. CDR3 amino acids: CASSLSSVTGELFF. The CDR3 nucleotides are TGCGCCAGCAGCTTAAGTTCGGTCACCGGGGAGCTGTTTTTT.

V usage is TRBV6-1 and J usage is TRBJ2-6; 10 bases match TRBD1. The germline V gene has CDR1 MNHNS and CDR2 SASEGT. Germline trimming cut 2 bases from V and 2 bases from J; bases unmatched to any gene: 6. The CDR3 length is 18 residues. The CDR3 DNA reads as TGTGCCAGCAGTGAACGAGGAGACAGGGGGCCTGGGGCCAACGTCCTGACTTTC. Encoded protein: CASSERGDRGPGANVLTF.

This clone was detected only a few times. The V call is TRBV2, the J call TRBJ1-3; D remains unclear. Trimming removed 4 bases from V and 12 bases from J, with 10 bases in between. The CDR3 contains 11 residues. The germline gives CDR1 SNHLY, CDR2 FYNNEI. As DNA, the CDR3 is TGTGCCAGCAGTGGGGATCGGGACATATATTTT. Its protein is CASSGDRDIYF.

This clone was recorded only once. The chain combines TRBV2 with TRBJ1-3; D gene unclear. Germline assignment: CDR1 SNHLY and CDR2 FYNNEI. The ends were cut back, 3 bases at V and 4 bases at J, with 10 bases in the middle. This CDR3 spans 14 amino acids. The CDR3 sequence: CASSDVVAGNTIYF. For the CDR3, the DNA is TGTGCCAGCAGTGACGTGGTTGCGGGAAACACCATATATTTT.

This clone has only one observation. The rearrangement uses TRBV5-1 and TRBJ1-3; D is possibly TRBD1 (5 bases). The CDR3 is 15 residues long. The V gene's germline CDR1 is SGHRS and CDR2 YFSETQ. Trimming shortened V by 0 bases and J by 4 bases, and 11 bases separated the two germline ends. CDR3 in DNA: TGCGCCAGCAGCTTGGCAGGGATGGCCGGAAACACCATATATTTT. It is translated as CASSLAGMAGNTIYF.

The V and J genes are TRBV6-5 and TRBJ2-3; 8 nucleotides align to TRBD2. CDR1 and CDR2 from the germline V gene are MNHEY and SVGAGI. J was trimmed by 6 bases and V by 6 bases; bases with no gene match: 11. This CDR3 contains 15 residues. CDR3 coding DNA: TGTGCCAGCAGGCCCCCGGGACTAGTCGCCGATACGCAGTATTTT. Its translation is CASRPPGLVADTQYF.

The chain is built from TRBV10-2 and TRBJ1-4; tentatively, D is TRBD1 (6 bases). Trimming shortened V by 6 bases and J by 0 bases, and 11 bases separated the two germline ends. This CDR3 has 15 amino acids. Germline V gene sequence: CDR1 WSHSY, CDR2 SAAADI. The CDR3 spells CASSQGQSTNEKLFF. CDR3 bases: TGCGCCAGCAGCCAAGGACAGTCAACTAATGAAAAACTGTTTTTT.

The chain combines TRBV5-1 with TRBJ2-5; D may be TRBD2 (5 bases). Germline CDR1 reads SGHRS; CDR2 reads YFSETQ. Trimming pared 2 bases from V and 2 bases from J, leaving 13 bases between. The CDR3 totals 15 residues. CDR3 sequence reads: CASSFTSRGQETQYF. The CDR3 nucleotides read TGCGCCAGCAGCTTCACCTCGAGAGGGCAAGAGACCCAGTACTTC.

This clone was recorded once. The chain uses TRBV27 and TRBJ1-6, with TRBD1 identical over 8 bases. V lost 6 bases and J lost 6; bases outside the gene matches: 7. This CDR3 is 15 amino acids long. Germline V gene sequence: CDR1 MNHEY, CDR2 SMNVEV (reference sequence). The CDR3: CASRSGQGVNSPLHF. The DNA of the CDR3 is TGTGCCAGCAGATCCGGACAGGGCGTTAATTCACCCCTCCACTTT.

This clone has only one observation. The DNA of the CDR3 is TGTGCCAGCAGTGTCGGTCCCCTCGAGTACGAGCAGTACTTC. This sequence encodes CASSVGPLEYEQYF. The chain has TRBV25-1 and TRBJ2-7; no reliable D call. CDR3 length: 14 residues. Germline V gene lookup returns CDR1 MGHDK and CDR2 SYGVNS. V lost 4 bases to trimming and J lost 4 bases, with 14 bases between them.

The rearrangement uses TRBV4-2 and TRBJ1-2, with 7 bases matching TRBD1. This CDR3 contains 14 residues. Germline CDR1 reads LGHNA; CDR2 reads YNFKEQ. V gave up 1 base and J gave up 4 bases; unmatched junction bases: 3. CDR3 protein: CASSQGDSGYGYTF. Written as DNA, the CDR3 is TGTGCCAGCAGCCAAGGGGACAGTGGCTATGGCTACACCTTC.

The rearrangement joins TRBV2 to TRBJ2-7, with D tentatively TRBD2 (5 bases). This CDR3 is 12 amino acids long. The V and J ends lost 7 bases and 6 bases respectively, with 13 bases between them. Germline V gives CDR1 SNHLY, CDR2 FYNNEI. In DNA form, the CDR3 reads TGTGCCAGCACCCCGTCGGGGTCCGAGCAGTACTTC. Protein product: CASTPSGSEQYF.

The V call is TRBV18, the J call TRBJ2-1, with unresolved D. The V gene's germline CDR1 is KGHSH and CDR2 LQKENI. This CDR3 is built from 16 residues. The V and J ends lost 5 bases and 0 bases respectively, with 14 bases between them. The CDR3 loop is CASSGVGRSSYNEQFF. The CDR3 coding sequence is TGTGCCAGCTCAGGGGTTGGACGGAGCTCCTACAATGAGCAGTTCTTC.

This chain connects TRBV6-6 to TRBJ2-1; 11 nucleotides match TRBD2. Germline loops: CDR1 MNHNY, CDR2 SVGAGI (reference sequence). This CDR3 comprises 15 residues. With V trimmed by 10 bases and J by 4 bases, 9 bases remained unmatched. The CDR3 DNA is TGTGCCAATATTCCGGGACTAGCGGATTACAATGAGCAGTTCTTC. Translation gives CANIPGLADYNEQFF.

This chain uses TRBV18 with TRBJ1-1; 8 bases match TRBD1. CDR1 is KGHSH, CDR2 LQKENI, per germline. J gave up 0 bases and V 5 bases, and 11 bases lay outside the gene matches. This CDR3 is built from 17 residues. The CDR3 sequence: CASSALSGTGVNTEAFF. The CDR3 region has the DNA TGTGCCAGCTCAGCTCTTTCTGGGACAGGAGTGAACACTGAAGCTTTCTTT.

V gene TRBV7-9 combines with J gene TRBJ2-7; 10 bases are a match to TRBD1. The junction had 9 bases not matched to a gene; V was cut back by 5 bases and J by 5 bases. The CDR3 sequence is 15 residues long. Germline V gene sequence: CDR1 SEHNR, CDR2 FQNEAQ (reference sequence). CDR3 DNA: TGTGCCAGCAGCCCCAGGACAGGGGGTACAGACGAGCAGTACTTC. Translated, it gives CASSPRTGGTDEQYF. The entire variable domain, with the rest obtained from reference TRBV7-9 and TRBJ2-7, is as follows: DTGVSQNPRHKITKRGQNVTFRCDPISEHNRLYWYRQTLGQGPEFLTYFQNEAQLEKSRLLSDRFSAERPKGSFSTLEIQRTEQGDSAMYLCASSPRTGGTDEQYFGPGTRLTVT.

CDR3 bases: TGTGCCAGCAGTTCACAGGGACAGAATGAAAAACTGTTTTTT. This translates into CASSSQGQNEKLFF. The genes are TRBV28 and TRBJ1-4; 7 bases match TRBD1. CDR1 is MDHEN and CDR2 is SYDVKM in the germline V gene. With 4 bases clipped from V and 5 bases from J, the junction kept 4 bases outside the gene matches. The CDR3 has 14 amino acids.

The chain recombines TRBV28 with TRBJ1-2, with D tentatively TRBD1 (5 bases). The germline CDR1 and CDR2 sequences are MDHEN and SYDVKM. V was cut by 6 bases and J by 4 bases, with 12 bases left in between. The CDR3 sequence is 13 residues long. For the CDR3, the DNA is TGTGCCAGCAGACCAGGGATTGGCTATGGCTACACCTTC. Protein: CASRPGIGYGYTF.

CDR3: CASSSGLALYGEQYF. The CDR3 DNA follows: TGTGCCAGCAGTTCGGGACTAGCGCTCTATGGCGAGCAGTACTTC. The J gene is TRBJ2-7, the V gene TRBV28; 10 positions agree with TRBD2. CDR1 and CDR2 (germline): MDHEN, SYDVKM. With V trimmed by 4 bases and J by 6 bases, 9 bases remained unmatched. The CDR3 is made up of 15 amino acids.